These 12 T cell receptor beta chains originate from one sample sequenced in a study of shared clonotypes between healthy human individuals. Measured with immunoSEQ multiplex PCR; TCRdb has only the in-frame clones, and not every one. This sample has over 950,000 clones; 60% to 85% occur once, and the top ten carry approximately 0.9%. Sample: memory CD4+ T cells from PBMCs. The subset is: CD45RA-negative fraction. These receptor sequences come from a man aged 18 to 29 in good health. Some clones in this sample may be carry-over from other donors' samples.

The rearrangement uses TRBV6-1 and TRBJ2-7, with D perhaps being TRBD1 or TRBD2 (5 bases each). The CDR3 has 15 amino acids. CDR1 and CDR2 (germline): MNHNS, SASEGT. The V and J ends lost 3 bases and 7 bases respectively, with 19 bases between them. The CDR3 DNA sequence: TGTGCCAGCAGTGATGGCAGGGACCGTTGGGGGGAGCAGTACTTC. Protein: CASSDGRDRWGEQYF.

The rearrangement links TRBV6-4 to TRBJ2-7; TRBD2 agrees at 7 bases. The CDR3 sequence is 15 residues long. With 0 bases clipped from V and 4 bases from J, the junction kept 6 bases outside the gene matches. The V gene's germline CDR1 is MRHNA and CDR2 SNTAGT. CDR3 loop: CASSDSRTSGYEQYF. DNA for the CDR3: TGTGCCAGCAGTGACTCTAGGACTAGTGGTTACGAGCAGTACTTC.

The CDR3 DNA reads as TGTGCCAGCAGCCCGCAAGCTAGCGGGAATCACGAGCAGTACTTC. Its protein product is CASSPQASGNHEQYF. The chain recombines TRBV7-9 with TRBJ2-7; 9 bases are shared with TRBD2. The CDR3 is 15 amino acids. J gave up 5 bases and V 5 bases, and 10 bases lay outside the gene matches. The germline V gene has CDR1 SEHNR and CDR2 FQNEAQ (reference sequence).

Of note for this clone: Different DNA sequences within this sample yield the same CDR3. This chain joins TRBV5-1 and TRBJ2-1; D is unresolved. The CDR3 consists of 11 residues. Germline values: CDR1 SGHRS, CDR2 YFSETQ. Trimming left V 1 base short and J 8 bases short, with 4 bases between. The CDR3 is CASSLRDEQFF. CDR3 DNA: TGCGCCAGCAGCTTGCGAGATGAGCAGTTCTTC.

With regard to this clone: One end of the junction varies from germline; a read error may be responsible. The same CDR3 can be traced to other DNA sequences in this sample. The CDR3: CASGHIPMGVMGYGYTF. CDR3 in DNA: TGCGCCAGCGGCCACATCCCGATGGGGGTCATGGGGTATGGCTACACCTTC. The rearrangement links TRBV4-3 to TRBJ1-2; maybe TRBD1 (5 bases). CDR3 length: 17 amino acids. Germline-derived CDR1 and CDR2 are LGHNA and YSLEER.

This sequence joins TRBV28 and TRBJ2-7, with D possibly being TRBD1 (6 bases). Per germline, CDR1 MDHEN and CDR2 SYDVKM. This CDR3 spans 15 amino acids. The V and J ends lost 6 bases and 4 bases respectively, with 19 bases between them. This CDR3 is CASSPSWGRDYEQYF. Here the CDR3 DNA reads TGTGCCAGCAGCCCCTCTTGGGGGCGAGATTACGAGCAGTACTTC.

The V and J genes are TRBV29-1 and TRBJ2-7, with 10 bases aligning to TRBD2. V lost 6 bases and J lost 2; bases outside the gene matches: 16. The CDR3 runs 17 residues. Germline V lookup: CDR1 SQVTM, CDR2 ANQGSEA. The CDR3 DNA reads as TGCAGCGTGTCCGGGGCTAGCGGGAGTAGGGGGCCCTACGAGCAGTACTTC. Translating it yields CSVSGASGSRGPYEQYF.

The chain joins TRBV4-2 to TRBJ2-7; TRBD1 or TRBD2 may be the D gene (5 bases each). V gave up 1 base and J gave up 1 base, with 11 bases separating them. CDR1 and CDR2 from the germline V gene are LGHNA and YNFKEQ. This CDR3 comprises 15 residues. This CDR3 is CASSQVPGQSYEQYF. In nucleotides, the CDR3 is TGTGCCAGCAGCCAAGTACCGGGGCAATCCTACGAGCAGTACTTC.

This clone was picked up many times. The V and J genes are TRBV4-3 and TRBJ1-2; perhaps TRBD1 as D (6 bases). Trimming left V 3 bases short and J 5 bases short, with 13 bases between. Germline values: CDR1 LGHNA, CDR2 YSLEER. The CDR3 runs to 14 residues. Here the CDR3 reads CASSQTGTLYGYTF. CDR3 coding DNA: TGCGCCAGCAGCCAGACCGGGACACTATATGGCTACACCTTC.

J is TRBJ2-5 and V is TRBV15; 8 bases align to TRBD1. CDR1 is LNHNV and CDR2 is YYDKDF in the germline V gene (reference sequence). The V segment lost 7 bases and the J segment 1 base; nucleotides outside the gene matches: 8. The CDR3 sequence is 15 residues long. The CDR3 here is CATTKDRGSQETQYF. Written as DNA, the CDR3 is TGTGCCACCACCAAAGACAGGGGTTCCCAAGAGACCCAGTACTTC.

The sample holds a few counts of this clone. The chain joins TRBV30 to TRBJ2-4; D unresolved. The CDR3 is made up of 12 amino acids. Trimming took 1 base from V and 5 from J, leaving 6 bases between them. The germline CDR1 and CDR2 sequences are GTSNPN and SVGIG (reference sequence). CDR3 amino acids: CAWSGTENIQYF. In DNA form, the CDR3 reads TGTGCCTGGAGTGGCACTGAAAACATTCAGTACTTC.

The chain has TRBV6-4 and TRBJ1-2; D not certain. This CDR3 spans 13 amino acids. Germline V CDR1 and CDR2: MRHNA, SNTAGT. V gave up 3 bases and J gave up 4 bases, with 9 bases separating them. In DNA form, the CDR3 reads TGTGCCAGCAGTGAAGTCGGCAGCTATGGCTACACCTTC. This encodes CASSEVGSYGYTF.